This T cell receptor beta chain was recorded in a study of tumor T cells in aggressive B-cell lymphoma. The CDR3 loop spans 14 amino acids. Trimming pared 5 bases from V and 5 bases from J, leaving 16 bases between. CDR1 and CDR2 from the germline V gene are SGHTS and YDEGEE. The table came from immunoSEQ multiplex PCR; TCRdb's copy has only in-frame clones and leaves some out. The table has thousands of clones, just under 95% seen once; the top ten hold 5.5% to 7%. The V gene is TRBV5-8, the J gene TRBJ2-5, with D possibly being TRBD1 (6 bases). The TCR comes from an adult with diffuse large B cell lymphoma. The sequencing input was tumor tissue. The DNA for the CDR3 is TGTGCCAGCAGTTTCCAGGGGCCAGAGGAGACCCAGTACTTC. It encodes CASSFQGPEETQYF.